What follows are 18 T cell receptor beta chains derived from one specimen sequenced in a study of blood T cells in healthy people across ages. The authors ran a second PCR of about 6 to 11 cycles using a sample-barcoded 5' primer and a J-beta primer mix. TCRdb processed the 5' RACE reads anew with MiXCR; each CDR3 protein has one entry. Of 1,500,000 or so distinct CDR3 sequences in the sample, roughly 43% were seen once. The sample consisted of blood. The receptors come from a woman between 18 and 29 years old in good health.

A note on this clonotype: A read error may account for a junction end that differs from germline. This CDR3 reads CAGSYSIVGQGNYEQYF. DNA of the CDR3: TGTGCCGGCAGTTACTCGATAGTGGGACAGGGGAACTACGAGCAGTACTTC. The chain carries TRBV6-5 and TRBJ2-5; TRBD1 aligns across 10 bases. The J call could be wrong; TRBJ2-7 is a better fit for the DNA end. In germline, CDR1 is MNHEY, CDR2 SVGAGI. The CDR3 has 17 amino acids.

With regard to this clonotype: Since a much larger clone is just one base distant, this may be a read error. The genes are TRBV7-2 and TRBJ2-3, with D hard to call. Germline values: CDR1 SGHTA, CDR2 FQGNSA. CDR3 size: 14 residues. Trimming shortened V by 5 bases and J by 0 bases, and 9 bases separated the two germline ends. CDR3 protein: CASSVTWSTDTQYF. In nucleotides, the CDR3 is TGTGCCAGCAGCGTAACCTGGAGCACAGATACGCAGTATTTT.

This clonotype was seen more than once but under ten times. The genes are TRBV29-1 and TRBJ2-7; 10 positions match TRBD1. This CDR3 has 12 amino acids. The trim removed 3 bases at V and 6 bases at J, leaving 2 bases unmatched. CDR1 and CDR2 from the germline V gene are SQVTM and ANQGSEA. The CDR3 is CSVEGTGVEQYF. CDR3 DNA sequence: TGCAGCGTTGAGGGGACAGGGGTCGAGCAGTACTTC.

This clonotype was counted ten times or more. The chain has TRBV9 and TRBJ2-3; 8 bases agree with TRBD2. This CDR3 comprises 16 residues. The germline V gene has CDR1 SGDLS and CDR2 YYNGEE. The V segment lost 3 bases and the J segment 2 bases; nucleotides outside the gene matches: 8. Here the CDR3 reads CASSALPGLVTDTQYF. CDR3 in DNA: TGTGCCAGCAGCGCCTTACCGGGACTAGTCACAGATACGCAGTATTTT. Full variable domain (outside the CDR3, taken from reference TRBV9 and TRBJ2-3): DSGVTQTPKHLITATGQRVTLRCSPRSGDLSVYWYQQSLDQGLQFLIQYYNGEERAKGNILERFSAQQFPDLHSELNLSSLELGDSALYFCASSALPGLVTDTQYFGPGTRLTVL.

The chain has TRBV4-1 and TRBJ1-2; D uncertain. V lost 2 bases and J lost 2, with 9 bases in between. CDR3 length: 14 residues. The germline V gene encodes CDR1 MGHRA and CDR2 YSYEKL. The DNA of the CDR3 is TGCGCCAGCAGCCAATCGGAACTGAACTATGGCTACACCTTC. Translated, it gives CASSQSELNYGYTF.

This clonotype was counted a few times. The chain joins TRBV6-2 or TRBV6-3 to TRBJ2-4, with 13 bases fitting TRBD2. Germline values: CDR1 MNHEY, CDR2 SVGEGT. This CDR3 contains 16 residues. V shed 2 bases, J shed 15 bases, and the junction held 13 bases outside the gene matches. Here the CDR3 reads CASSYPGTSGTRSRYF. For the CDR3, the DNA is TGTGCCAGCAGTTACCCCGGGACTAGCGGGACCCGGAGTCGGTACTTC.

The rearrangement links TRBV20-1 to TRBJ1-5; perhaps TRBD1 as D (6 bases). CDR3 length: 16 amino acids. Germline CDR1 reads DFQATT; CDR2 reads SNEGSKA (reference sequence). Trimming took 2 bases from V and 6 from J, leaving 20 bases between them. The CDR3 bases are TGCAGTGCTAGAAAGGGGGGCAGGGGCGTAGGTCAGCCCCAGCATTTT. Protein product: CSARKGGRGVGQPQHF.

The sample holds a few counts of this clonotype. The chain uses TRBV14 and TRBJ2-1, with 10 bases lining up with TRBD1. From germline, CDR1 is SGHDN and CDR2 FVKESK. V dropped 2 bases and J dropped 7; count of bases not matched to a gene: 8. CDR3 size: 16 residues. CDR3 sequence: CASSQRRQGARNEQFF. Written as DNA, the CDR3 is TGTGCCAGCAGCCAACGGAGACAGGGGGCGCGTAATGAGCAGTTCTTC.

J is TRBJ2-1 and V is TRBV7-2; D unresolved. Germline CDR1 is SGHTA and CDR2 is FQGNSA. The ends were cut back, 1 base at V and 4 bases at J, with 11 bases in the middle. The CDR3 totals 15 residues. The CDR3 is CASSLGWAMYNEQFF. CDR3 coding DNA: TGTGCCAGCAGCTTAGGATGGGCGATGTACAATGAGCAGTTCTTC.

The V gene is TRBV30, the J gene TRBJ2-3; TRBD2 matches 8 bases. CDR1 GTSNPN and CDR2 SVGIG come from the germline V gene (reference sequence). CDR3 length: 15 amino acids. Losses at the gene ends were 0 bases for V and 2 bases for J; bases not matched to a gene: 4. The CDR3 DNA reads TGTGCCTGGAGTGTCCTTAGCGGGAACACAGATACGCAGTATTTT. This codes for CAWSVLSGNTDTQYF.

This chain joins TRBV7-9 and TRBJ1-1; weak D call: TRBD1 (6 bases). Germline CDR1 SEHNR, CDR2 FQNEAQ (reference sequence). The CDR3 has 14 amino acids. V gave up 4 bases and J gave up 3 bases, with 12 bases separating them. DNA for the CDR3: TGTGCCAGCAGCTACGCGGGACAAGACACTGAAGCTTTCTTT. Protein product: CASSYAGQDTEAFF.

Only one count was recorded for this clonotype. This rearrangement joins TRBV25-1 to TRBJ2-3, with 7 bases matching TRBD2. Germline values: CDR1 MGHDK, CDR2 SYGVNS. The V gene end was trimmed by 7 bases and the J gene end by 9 bases; junction bases not matched to a gene: 13. CDR3 size: 14 residues. The CDR3 sequence: CASTSSGRGKTQYF. The CDR3 region has the DNA TGTGCCAGCACCAGTAGCGGGCGGGGTAAAACGCAGTATTTT.

This chain joins TRBV4-1 and TRBJ1-4; 7 positions match TRBD1. Germline trimming cut 4 bases from V and 3 bases from J; bases unmatched to any gene: 8. There are 16 residues in the CDR3. Germline V gene sequence: CDR1 MGHRA, CDR2 YSYEKL. CDR3 region: CASSRRTGAANEKLFF. The CDR3 region has the DNA TGCGCCAGCAGCCGGCGTACAGGGGCGGCTAATGAAAAACTGTTTTTT.

This sequence joins TRBV9 and TRBJ2-5, with 9 nucleotides matching TRBD2. The CDR3 is 15 amino acids. After removal of 4 bases from V and 2 bases from J, the junction contained 6 bases not matched to a gene. Germline V gene lookup returns CDR1 SGDLS and CDR2 YYNGEE. The DNA of the CDR3 is TGTGCCAGCAGCACCAGCGGACTAGCGCAAGAGACCCAGTACTTC. Its protein is CASSTSGLAQETQYF.

The chain joins TRBV12-3 or TRBV12-4 to TRBJ1-2, with D possibly matching TRBD1 (5 bases). This CDR3 contains 13 residues. Trimming stripped 6 bases from V and 2 bases from J, with 10 bases between. The DNA of the CDR3 is TGTGCCAGCAGACAGGCAGGAAACTATGGCTACACCTTC. Protein product: CASRQAGNYGYTF.

This clonotype has a handful of counts. The chain carries TRBV7-9 and TRBJ1-2; possible D gene TRBD1, 5 bases. The CDR3 has 18 amino acids. V was pared by 2 bases and J by 4 bases, with 23 bases between. The germline V gene encodes CDR1 SEHNR and CDR2 FQNEAQ (reference sequence). CDR3 in DNA: TGTGCCAGCAGCTTATTAATAGGACAAGGAGGATTCGCCTATGGCTACACCTTC. It specifies CASSLLIGQGGFAYGYTF.

A few counts support this clonotype. The J gene is TRBJ2-7, the V gene TRBV7-2; D could derive from TRBD1 or TRBD2 (5 bases each). V lost 3 bases to trimming and J lost 2 bases, with 14 bases between them. The germline V gene has CDR1 SGHTA and CDR2 FQGNSA. CDR3 length: 15 residues. CDR3 sequence: CASSLMGDVTYEQYF. In nucleotides, the CDR3 is TGTGCCAGCAGCTTGATGGGGGACGTAACCTACGAGCAGTACTTC.

This clonotype was observed a handful of times. The V call is TRBV24-1, the J call TRBJ2-1; 8 bases match TRBD1. V lost 1 base to trimming and J lost 10 bases; unmatched junction nucleotides: 8. CDR1 and CDR2 (germline): KGHDR, SFDVKD. This CDR3 has 15 amino acids. In DNA form, the CDR3 reads TGTGCCACCAGTGATTTTGGCAGGGGGCGGTCGGAGCAGTTCTTC. It translates to CATSDFGRGRSEQFF.